The T cell receptor beta chain described here comes from a study of cytomegalovirus exposure and HLA in healthy donors. This CDR3 has 16 amino acids. Germline V lookup: CDR1 LNHDA, CDR2 SQIVND (reference sequence). The V and J ends lost 4 bases and 2 bases, in that order; junction bases with no gene match: 6. Amplification used 60 Vbeta primers and 13 Jbeta primers. The data were produced by immunoSEQ multiplex PCR, yet TCRdb's version contains in-frame clones alone and is incomplete. Altogether 250,000 or so clones are present, around 90% being singletons, with the ten largest covering 1.7%. V usage is TRBV19 and J usage is TRBJ2-5; 11 nucleotides align to TRBD1. The specimen was PBMCs. This receptor was taken from a girl aged 2 to 10 in good health and CMV-seronegative. The CDR3 region has the DNA TGTGCCAGTAGTACTCGCCGGGACAGGGGGCAAGAGACCCAGTACTTC. Encoded protein: CASSTRRDRGQETQYF.